The present T cell receptor beta chain was sequenced within a study of blood T cell repertoires in COVID-19. As for the study in general: Sources were T cells, B-cell-depleted T cells, or PBMCs; the material itself was cDNA or gDNA.

Germline CDR1 reads MNHNY; CDR2 reads SVGAGI (reference sequence). Deletions cut 5 bases from V and 3 bases from J, with 19 bases between. The CDR3 loop spans 16 amino acids. Repertoires were generated with immunoSEQ multiplex PCR, while TCRdb's copy carries only in-frame clones and drops some. The sample contains hundreds of thousands of clones, roughly 83% of which appear only once. This chain uses TRBV6-6 with TRBJ1-2, with a weak D call TRBD1 (5 bases). This sequence originates from a woman aged 45-65 years with acute or convalescent COVID-19. The specimen sequenced was peripheral blood. As DNA, the CDR3 is TGTGCCAGCAGTGCTCGCGGGGGGAGTATAGACTATGGCTACACCTTC. Amino acids: CASSARGGSIDYGYTF.